What follows is one TCR beta chain and its context. Original processing notes: Quantification of nucleated cells was approximated via reference gene primer amplification. The assay was immunoSEQ multiplex PCR, and TCRdb's table has in-frame clones only and misses some. Clone size and V and J calls were adopted from that table, with D and trimming inferred from the DNA. The sample carries about 320,000 clones, approximately 85% recorded once. This specimen comes from a study of blood T cell repertoires in COVID-19. Study-level background: The United States, Italy and Spain supplied acute and convalescent COVID-19 samples. The analysed material was cDNA or gDNA that came from T cells, B-cell-depleted T cells, or PBMCs.

The CDR3 spans 14 residues. V was clipped by 1 base and J by 5 bases, with 10 bases between them. CDR1 LGHNA and CDR2 YSLEER come from the germline V gene. The chain links TRBV4-3 to TRBJ2-3; tentative D call: TRBD2 (6 bases). Sequenced material: peripheral blood. The TCR originated in a woman aged 45 to 65 with acute or convalescent COVID-19. In DNA form, the CDR3 reads TGCGCCAGCAGCCAAGGGCTAGCGATAGATACGCAGTATTTT. Translating it yields CASSQGLAIDTQYF.